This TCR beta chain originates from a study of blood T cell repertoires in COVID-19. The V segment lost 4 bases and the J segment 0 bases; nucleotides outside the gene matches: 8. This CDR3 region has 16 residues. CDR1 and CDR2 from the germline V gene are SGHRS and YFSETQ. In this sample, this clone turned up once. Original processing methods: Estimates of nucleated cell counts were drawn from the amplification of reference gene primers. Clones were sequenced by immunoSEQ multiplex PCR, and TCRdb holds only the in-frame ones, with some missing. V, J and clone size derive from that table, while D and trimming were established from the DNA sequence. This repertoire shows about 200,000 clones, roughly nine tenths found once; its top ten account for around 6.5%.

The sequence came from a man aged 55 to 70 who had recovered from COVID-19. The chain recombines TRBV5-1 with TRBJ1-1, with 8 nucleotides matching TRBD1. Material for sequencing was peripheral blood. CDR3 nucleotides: TGCGCCAGCAGCATTGGACAGGGCGGCATGAACACTGAAGCTTTCTTT. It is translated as CASSIGQGGMNTEAFF.